The rows below give T cell receptor beta chains drawn from one sample of a study of T cells in Graves' hyperthyroidism and ophthalmopathy. TCRdb reprocessed the multiplex PCR reads via MiXCR and lists one record per CDR3 protein. This table has hundreds of thousands of distinct CDR3 sequences, about a sixth appearing once. What was sequenced was blood. These receptors were obtained from a woman aged 18-29 years with Graves' hyperthyroidism. The CDR3 runs from the conserved cysteine through the conserved F or W. A D gene is named only where the DNA matches it firmly. Clone size is stated in some rows and not others, as once, few, many or a class when expanded.

clone size	V gene	J gene	CDR3 length	D gene	CDR3 protein	CDR3 DNA
many	TRBV2	TRBJ2-7	10	-	CASSEYEQYF	TGTGCCAGCAGTGAGTACGAGCAGTACTTC
-	TRBV25-1	TRBJ2-1	11	-	CASSDTRDLVF	TGTGCCAGCAGTGACACGAGGGACTTAGTCTTC
many	TRBV27	TRBJ1-2	16	-	CASSFLPFSDGPGYTF	TGTGCCAGCAGTTTTCTCCCCTTCTCCGACGGTCCTGGCTACACCTTC
-	TRBV5-1	TRBJ2-6	15	-	CASNVTGSGANVLTF	TGCGCCAGCAACGTTACAGGGAGCGGGGCCAACGTCCTGACTTTC
-	TRBV11-2	TRBJ2-1	14	-	CASSRGLVYNEQFF	TGTGCCAGCAGCAGGGGACTGGTCTACAATGAGCAGTTCTTC
many	TRBV11-2	TRBJ2-5	20	TRBD2	CASSLGPTTSGRARGETQYF	TGTGCCAGCAGCTTAGGACCCACCACTAGCGGGAGGGCCAGGGGAGAGACCCAGTACTTC
many	TRBV7-2	TRBJ2-3	14	TRBD1	CASSPRTGADTQYF	TGTGCCAGCAGCCCAAGGACAGGGGCAGATACGCAGTATTTT
few	TRBV24-1	TRBJ2-3	17	TRBD2	CATSDPGLAGGWDTQYF	TGTGCCACCAGTGATCCGGGACTAGCGGGAGGCTGGGATACGCAGTATTTT
many	TRBV6-1	TRBJ1-4	16	-	CASRIFPPDVTEKLFF	TGTGCCAGCAGGATTTTCCCCCCCGACGTGACCGAAAAACTGTTTTTT
many	TRBV7-9	TRBJ2-1	15	-	CASSMAGHGVGEQFF	TGTGCCAGCTCCATGGCAGGCCACGGGGTTGGTGAGCAGTTCTTC
few	TRBV19	TRBJ2-2	15	-	CASRPWGQNTGELFF	TGTGCCAGTAGGCCCTGGGGGCAGAACACCGGGGAGCTGTTTTTT
many	TRBV6-6	TRBJ2-1	19	TRBD2	CASSYSSYRLAGALNEQFF	TGTGCCAGCAGTTACTCGTCCTATAGACTAGCGGGGGCCCTCAATGAGCAGTTCTTC
few	TRBV6-5	TRBJ1-5	17	-	CASSSDTPIYSNQPQHF	TGTGCCAGCAGTTCCGACACCCCCATATATAGCAATCAGCCCCAGCATTTT
many	TRBV20-1	TRBJ1-1	13	-	CSARDWVNTEAFF	TGCAGTGCTAGAGATTGGGTGAACACTGAAGCTTTCTTT
many	TRBV7-6	TRBJ2-1	14	-	CASTPGSSYNEQFF	TGTGCCAGCACGCCGGGAAGCTCCTACAATGAGCAGTTCTTC
few	TRBV25-1	TRBJ1-6	14	-	CASRWGARNSPLHF	TGTGCCAGCAGGTGGGGGGCAAGGAATTCACCCCTCCACTTT
-	TRBV3-1	TRBJ2-3	15	TRBD2	CASSLGLAAPDTQYF	TGTGCCAGCAGCCTGGGACTAGCGGCCCCAGATACGCAGTATTTT
many	TRBV7-9	TRBJ1-1	15	-	CASSLVIGPNTEAFF	TGTGCCAGCAGCTTAGTTATTGGTCCGAACACTGAAGCTTTCTTT
many	TRBV20-1	TRBJ2-7	15	-	CSARSRHFKTYEQYF	TGCAGTGCTAGGAGCAGGCATTTCAAGACCTACGAGCAGTACTTC
-	TRBV28	TRBJ1-1	14	TRBD1	CASTSNRGGTEAFF	TGTGCCAGCACCAGCAACAGGGGTGGTACTGAAGCTTTCTTT
-	TRBV18	TRBJ1-1	14	-	CASSPAGTNTEAFF	TGTGCCAGCTCACCAGCGGGGACGAACACTGAAGCTTTCTTT
many	TRBV7-8	TRBJ2-3	16	-	CASSLQASPKWDTQYF	TGTGCCAGCAGCTTACAGGCTAGCCCCAAGTGGGATACGCAGTATTTT
many	TRBV29-1	TRBJ2-2	15	-	CSVREVVQGTGELFF	TGCAGCGTGAGGGAAGTGGTTCAGGGCACCGGGGAGCTGTTTTTT
-	TRBV6-1	TRBJ2-7	14	-	CASSVPGSNYEQYF	TGTGCCAGCAGCGTGCCCGGATCGAACTACGAGCAGTACTTC
many	TRBV20-1	TRBJ2-1	15	TRBD1	CSAGDRGRDHNEQFF	TGCAGTGCTGGGGACAGGGGGCGCGATCATAATGAGCAGTTCTTC
many	TRBV20-1	TRBJ2-3	14	TRBD2	CSASMGGRGDTQYF	TGCAGTGCCTCTATGGGCGGGAGGGGAGATACGCAGTATTTT
many	TRBV19	TRBJ2-3	18	TRBD2	CASSPRGTTEGSTDTQYF	TGTGCCAGTAGTCCCCGCGGGACTACCGAGGGAAGCACAGATACGCAGTATTTT
-	TRBV11-1	TRBJ1-1	15	-	CASSRGDLGTTEAFF	TGTGCCAGCAGCCGGGGGGATCTGGGGACCACTGAAGCTTTCTTT
-	TRBV7-2	TRBJ2-5	15	TRBD2	CASSLGPGGAETQYF	TGTGCCAGCAGCCTCGGGCCCGGGGGGGCTGAGACCCAGTACTTC
many	TRBV11-2	TRBJ2-7	15	TRBD1	CASSWAGTENYEQYF	TGTGCCAGCAGCTGGGCCGGGACAGAAAATTACGAGCAGTACTTC
many	TRBV12-3/TRBV12-4	TRBJ2-5	13	-	CASSSWLGKTQYF	TGTGCCAGCAGTTCCTGGTTGGGGAAGACCCAGTACTTC
many	TRBV2	TRBJ2-3	14	-	CASSDPLDTDTQYF	TGTGCCAGCAGTGACCCTCTCGACACAGATACGCAGTATTTT
many	TRBV20-1	TRBJ2-1	15	TRBD2	CSAFVAGGPYNEQFF	TGCAGTGCTTTTGTAGCGGGGGGCCCCTACAATGAGCAGTTCTTC
few	TRBV13	TRBJ1-6	14	-	CASSLGTDNSPLHF	TGTGCCAGCAGCTTGGGGACGGATAATTCACCCCTCCACTTT
many	TRBV20-1	TRBJ2-7	15	TRBD1	CSAIRDRGNSYEQYF	TGCAGTGCGATCCGGGACAGGGGGAACTCCTACGAGCAGTACTTC
many	TRBV5-1	TRBJ2-1	17	-	CASSLGSGTRLGNEQFF	TGCGCCAGCAGCTTGGGGTCCGGGACGAGGCTCGGGAATGAGCAGTTCTTC
many	TRBV20-1	TRBJ2-3	15	TRBD1	CSAATGTGSTDTQYF	TGCAGTGCTGCTACCGGGACAGGTAGCACAGATACGCAGTATTTT
-	TRBV28	TRBJ2-7	16	TRBD2	CASSPRGTSGRGEQYF	TGTGCCAGCAGTCCCCGAGGGACTAGCGGGAGAGGCGAGCAGTACTTC
few	TRBV7-9	TRBJ2-2	14	-	CASSPHTNTGELFF	TGTGCCAGCAGCCCCCACACGAACACCGGGGAGCTGTTTTTT
many	TRBV5-5	TRBJ2-5	14	-	CASSVTAFQETQYF	TGTGCCAGCAGCGTTACAGCGTTCCAAGAGACCCAGTACTTC
many	TRBV6-2/TRBV6-3	TRBJ2-3	17	-	CASSHTLDWVGTDTQYF	TGTGCCAGCAGTCACACCCTGGACTGGGTTGGCACAGATACGCAGTATTTT
many	TRBV18	TRBJ2-5	17	-	CASSPLLSTGNQETQYF	TGTGCCAGCTCACCACTCCTCTCGACGGGGAACCAAGAGACCCAGTACTTC
many	TRBV3-1	TRBJ2-1	15	-	CASRGSGSRYNEQFF	TGTGCCAGCAGGGGTTCAGGGTCCCGTTACAATGAGCAGTTCTTC
-	TRBV12-3/TRBV12-4	TRBJ2-6	16	TRBD1	CASSLDRVGGANVLTF	TGTGCCAGCAGCCTTGACAGGGTGGGGGGGGCCAACGTCCTGACTTTC